The clone carrying this TCR beta chain was detected a few times. Its antigen is currently unknown. The record originates from a study of cytomegalovirus exposure and HLA in healthy donors. Findings and caveats of the study: TCR beta chains numbering more than 150 were designated cytomegalovirus-associated. With later analysis, a missense DCLRE1C variant became linked to TCR beta V- and J-gene trimming.

Use of 60 Vbeta and 13 Jbeta primers characterized the PCR. Profiling relied on immunoSEQ multiplex PCR, and the TCRdb table lists in-frame clones only, not all of them. Seen here are just under 150,000 clones, 65% to 90% observed once, and the top ten hold 2.5% to 3.5%. CDR3 length: 15 amino acids. Germline V CDR1 and CDR2: MGHDK, SYGVNS. Trimming left V 2 bases short and J 1 base short, with 11 bases between. The TCR was taken from a woman aged 25 to 39 in good health and CMV-seronegative. The sample was PBMCs. The chain carries TRBV25-1 and TRBJ1-1, with TRBD1 as a possible D gene (6 bases). DNA for the CDR3: TGTGCCAGCAGTGAAAGGGGAGGGGGGAACACTGAAGCTTTCTTT. Its translation: CASSERGGGNTEAFF.